Sequencing of this T cell receptor beta chain was carried out in a study of blood T cell repertoires in COVID-19. Study-wide context: There were acute and convalescent COVID-19 samples, and they came from the United States, Italy and Spain. Sources were T cells, B-cell-depleted T cells, or PBMCs; the material itself was cDNA or gDNA.

Germline V gene sequence: CDR1 MDHEN, CDR2 SYDVKM. The CDR3 has 15 amino acids. Trimming removed 2 bases from V and 7 bases from J; junction bases left unmatched: 4. Original methodology: Amplified reference gene primers provided the basis for estimating nucleated cell counts. This table comes from immunoSEQ multiplex PCR, and its TCRdb copy is limited to in-frame clones, with some not included. The DNA was the basis for D and trimming; V, J and clone size are from that table. The sample yields 60,000 to 75,000 clones, around 80% seen once. The receptor was isolated from a man between 60 and 75 years old with active or convalescent COVID-19. Input material: peripheral blood. This sequence joins TRBV28 and TRBJ1-4; 10 bases agree with TRBD1. The CDR3 reads CASSLEGQGFEKLFF. CDR3 nucleotide sequence: TGTGCCAGCAGTTTAGAGGGACAGGGGTTTGAAAAACTGTTTTTT.